A selection of T cell receptor beta chains follows, all from one sample in a study of shared clonotypes between healthy human individuals. The assay was immunoSEQ multiplex PCR, and TCRdb's table has in-frame clones only and misses some. Among around 2.5 million clones listed, over 85% were seen once. Sequenced material: naive CD4+ T cells from PBMCs. Receptors originate from a man younger than 35 in good health. Some clones in this sample may be carry-over from other donors' samples. Both conserved end residues are part of each CDR3. Each record gives: D gene, clone size, V gene, J gene, CDR3 DNA, CDR3 protein. A D gene is named only where the DNA matches it firmly. Rows may omit the clone size; those that give it use once, few, many or a size class.

>TRBD1|once|TRBV10-3|TRBJ2-7
TGTGCCATTTCAGACAGGGGGCTGAGTGAGCAGTACTTC
CAISDRGLSEQYF
>TRBD1|NA|TRBV30|TRBJ1-1
TGTGCCTGGAGTCCCGGGACAGGCCCTGAAGCTTTCTTT
CAWSPGTGPEAFF
>TRBD1|NA|TRBV11-2|TRBJ1-3
TGTGCCAGCAGCTTAGGACAGGGGACCTCTGGAAACACCATATATTTT
CASSLGQGTSGNTIYF
>TRBD1|few|TRBV28|TRBJ1-5
TGTGCCAGCAGTAGACAGGGTGGCTCTCAGCCCCAGCATTTT
CASSRQGGSQPQHF
>NA|NA|TRBV18|TRBJ2-7
TGTGCCAGCTCACCGGGATCACTCTACGAGCAGTACTTC
CASSPGSLYEQYF
>NA|NA|TRBV7-2|TRBJ2-7
TGTGCCAGCAGCTCAAGAGGAGGTAGCGGATACGAGCAGTACTTC
CASSSRGGSGYEQYF
>TRBD2|NA|TRBV7-9|TRBJ2-2
TGTGCCAGCAGCTTAGCAACGGGACTAGAGGAGCTGTTTTTT
CASSLATGLEELFF
>NA|NA|TRBV18|TRBJ2-2
TGTGCCAGCTCACCAACCTTCAAAACCGGGGAGCTGTTTTTT
CASSPTFKTGELFF
>NA|NA|TRBV9|TRBJ2-3
TGTGCCAGCAGCGTACTCCCAGCATCAGATACGCAGTATTTT
CASSVLPASDTQYF
>NA|few|TRBV29-1|TRBJ2-2
TGCAGCGTTTACAGTCCGAACACCGGGGAGCTGTTTTTT
CSVYSPNTGELFF
>NA|NA|TRBV5-1|TRBJ2-3
TGCGCCAGCAGCTTCCCGGGGAGTTCCATGAATACGCAGTATTTT
CASSFPGSSMNTQYF
>TRBD1|NA|TRBV6-5|TRBJ2-2
TGTGCCAGCAGTTTCAGGGGGCGGGAGCTGTTTTTT
CASSFRGRELFF
>NA|NA|TRBV7-2|TRBJ2-2
TGTGCCAGCAGCTTAGGGGGAATAGGTACCGGGGAGCTGTTTTTT
CASSLGGIGTGELFF
>NA|NA|TRBV27|TRBJ1-5
TGTGCCAGCAGCCCAGCCGGGTACCGGAGCAATCAGCCCCAGCATTTT
CASSPAGYRSNQPQHF
>TRBD2|NA|TRBV5-6|TRBJ2-7
TGTGCCAGCAGGACAGCGGGGGAGACCTACGAGCAGTACTTC
CASRTAGETYEQYF
>NA|NA|TRBV2|TRBJ1-2
TGTGCCAGCATGCCTGAGGTCACAGGGCTTGGCTACACCTTC
CASMPEVTGLGYTF
>NA|NA|TRBV19|TRBJ2-7
TGTGCCAGTAGTATTGGACTGCCCTACGAGCAGTACTTC
CASSIGLPYEQYF
>NA|few|TRBV2|TRBJ1-5
TGTGCCAGCAGTGAACTAGCAGTACCCCAGCATTTT
CASSELAVPQHF
>NA|NA|TRBV28|TRBJ2-2
TGTGCCAGCACCCTGAGGGTCCCGAACACCGGGGAGCTGTTTTTT
CASTLRVPNTGELFF
>TRBD2|NA|TRBV10-3|TRBJ2-3
TGTGCCATCAGCCCCACCAGCGGGAGTTTGCCAGATACGCAGTATTTT
CAISPTSGSLPDTQYF
>TRBD2|NA|TRBV2|TRBJ2-7
TGTGCCAGCAGGGTGGGGACTAGCGAGTCCTACGAGCAGTACTTC
CASRVGTSESYEQYF
>NA|NA|TRBV18|TRBJ1-4
TGTGCCAGCTCACCACGGGGAGCTAATGAAAAACTGTTTTTT
CASSPRGANEKLFF
>NA|NA|TRBV20-1|TRBJ2-3
TGCAGTGCTGGAGCCGGGACTACGCAGTATTTT
CSAGAGTTQYF
>NA|NA|TRBV6-1|TRBJ1-2
TGTGCCAGCTTTTCCCGACGGGACACAGTCTCTGGCTACACCTTC
CASFSRRDTVSGYTF
>TRBD2|NA|TRBV5-6|TRBJ2-7
TGTGCCAGCAGCATACCGGGACTAGCGACCGAGCAGTACTTC
CASSIPGLATEQYF
>TRBD2|NA|TRBV9|TRBJ2-4
TGTGCCAGCAGCGTTTCCCAAGGTAGAAGCGGGGACCCCAAAAACATTCAGTACTTC
CASSVSQGRSGDPKNIQYF
>NA|few|TRBV6-1|TRBJ1-4
TGTGCCAGCAGCTATGCAGCAGAAAAACTGTTTTTT
CASSYAAEKLFF
>TRBD2|NA|TRBV30|TRBJ2-7
TGTGCCTGGAGCGCCGGGACTAGCGTCCCGTACGAGCAGTACTTC
CAWSAGTSVPYEQYF
>TRBD2|NA|TRBV9|TRBJ2-2
TGTGCCAGCAGCGTAGCGCTAGCGGCGAACACCGGGGAGCTGTTTTTT
CASSVALAANTGELFF
>TRBD2|NA|TRBV19|TRBJ2-1
TGTGCCAGTAGTATGGGACTAGCCGATTCGCAGTTCTTC
CASSMGLADSQFF
>TRBD2|NA|TRBV6-5|TRBJ2-1
TGTGCCAGCAGTTTAGCGGGAGTCTCCTACAATGAGCAGTTCTTC
CASSLAGVSYNEQFF
>NA|NA|TRBV7-9|TRBJ2-5
TGTGCCAGCAGCTTAGAGGGGGGCAGGGCAGAGACCCAGTACTTC
CASSLEGGRAETQYF
>NA|NA|TRBV15|TRBJ2-2
TGTGCCACCTCCAGGGGTCCGGGCGGGGAGCTGTTTTTT
CATSRGPGGELFF
>NA|NA|TRBV6-1|TRBJ1-5
TGTGCCAGCAGGGGTTTCAGTCAGCCCCAGCATTTT
CASRGFSQPQHF
>NA|NA|TRBV6-5|TRBJ1-6
TGTGCCAGCAGTTACGGGGCCCCCCCCCTCCACTTT
CASSYGAPPLHF
>NA|NA|TRBV5-1|TRBJ2-5
TGCGCCAGCAGCTTGATATCAGGGGAAGAAGAGACCCAGTACTTC
CASSLISGEEETQYF
>NA|NA|TRBV5-5|TRBJ1-1
TGTGCCAGCAGCCTTATCACTGAAGCTTTCTTT
CASSLITEAFF
>NA|NA|TRBV5-1|TRBJ1-2
TGCGCCAGCAGTACAACGGAGGGGGGCTACACCTTC
CASSTTEGGYTF
>NA|NA|TRBV27|TRBJ2-7
TGTGCCAGCAGTTTTTATCGAAGGATGGGTCTCGGCGAGCAGTACTTC
CASSFYRRMGLGEQYF
>NA|NA|TRBV7-9|TRBJ2-5
TGTGCCAGCAGTATTTGGGCCGGGACCGGCCTCGAAGAGACCCAGTACTTC
CASSIWAGTGLEETQYF
>NA|NA|TRBV28|TRBJ1-5
TGTGCCAGCAGCCGACGTGTTATTCATCAGCCCCAGCATTTT
CASSRRVIHQPQHF
>NA|NA|TRBV7-9|TRBJ2-7
TGTGCCAGCAGCTTAAGTACAGGGACGTACGAGCAGTACTTC
CASSLSTGTYEQYF
>TRBD1|NA|TRBV7-2|TRBJ1-3
TGTGCCAGCAGCTTACGTGGATGGACAGGGGCTGGAAACACCATATATTTT
CASSLRGWTGAGNTIYF
>NA|NA|TRBV5-6|TRBJ2-5
TGTGCCAGCAGCTGGGGGGAGACCCAGTACTTC
CASSWGETQYF
>TRBD1|NA|TRBV5-1|TRBJ2-3
TGCGCCACCAGGACAGGGGGAGCAGATACGCAGTATTTT
CATRTGGADTQYF
>NA|NA|TRBV19|TRBJ1-3
TGTGCCAGTAGTATGGCAGGCTACTCTGGAAACACCATATATTTT
CASSMAGYSGNTIYF
>NA|NA|TRBV5-4|TRBJ2-3
TGTGCCAGCAGCTTGGAACGCGGCACAGATACGCAGTATTTT
CASSLERGTDTQYF
>TRBD2|NA|TRBV28|TRBJ2-7
TGTGCCAGCAGTTTATCCACAGGGGGAAGGGGACTAGCGGGACGCGAGCAGTACTTC
CASSLSTGGRGLAGREQYF
>NA|NA|TRBV5-8|TRBJ1-2
TGTGCCAGCAGCTTATTAAGTTTCACCTTC
CASSLLSFTF